This paragraph covers one T cell receptor beta chain sequence. Antigen specificity is unknown. The entry originates in a study of OX40 agonist ivuxolimab in advanced cancers. At the level of the study: The dose-escalation group included hepatocellular carcinoma, melanoma, renal cell carcinoma and head and neck cancer.

The CDR3 has 16 amino acids. CDR1 SGHRS and CDR2 YFSETQ come from the germline V gene. V lost 4 bases to trimming and J lost 0 bases; unmatched junction nucleotides: 6. Produced via immunoSEQ multiplex PCR; TCRdb's table is partial and in-frame only. The sample yields 35,000 to 40,000 clones, around 82% seen once. Study observations and caveats: Certain nonresponders likewise exhibited a low normalized T-cell clonal expansion.

This clonotype originated in an adult with an advanced solid tumor such as melanoma, head and neck, liver or kidney cancer. This chain joins TRBV5-1 and TRBJ2-1, with TRBD2 matching 8 bases. Sequenced material: CD4+ or CD8+ T cells sorted from blood, taken in a trial of the OX40 agonist ivuxolimab. CDR3 DNA sequence: TGCGCCAGCAGCCTTTCAGGGACTAGCTCCTACAATGAGCAGTTCTTC. Protein sequence: CASSLSGTSSYNEQFF.